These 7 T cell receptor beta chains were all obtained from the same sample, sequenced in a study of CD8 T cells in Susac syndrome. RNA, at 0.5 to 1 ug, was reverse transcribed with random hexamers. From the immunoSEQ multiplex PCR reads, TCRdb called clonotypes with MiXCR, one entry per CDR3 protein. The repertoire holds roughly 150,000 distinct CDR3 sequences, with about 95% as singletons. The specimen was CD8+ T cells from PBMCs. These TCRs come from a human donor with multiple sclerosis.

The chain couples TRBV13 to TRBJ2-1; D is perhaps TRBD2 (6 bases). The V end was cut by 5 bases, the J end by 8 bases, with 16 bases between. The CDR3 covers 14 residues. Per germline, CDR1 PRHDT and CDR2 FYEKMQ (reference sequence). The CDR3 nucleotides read TGTGCCAGCAGCCTGGCGGGGCCCGGGGATGAGCAGTTCTTC. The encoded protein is CASSLAGPGDEQFF.

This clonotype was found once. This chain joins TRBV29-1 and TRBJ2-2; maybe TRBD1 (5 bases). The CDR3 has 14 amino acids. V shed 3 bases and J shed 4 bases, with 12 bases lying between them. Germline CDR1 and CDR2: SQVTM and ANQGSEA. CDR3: CSVEGQKTTGELFF. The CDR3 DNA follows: TGCAGCGTTGAGGGGCAAAAAACCACCGGGGAGCTGTTTTTT.

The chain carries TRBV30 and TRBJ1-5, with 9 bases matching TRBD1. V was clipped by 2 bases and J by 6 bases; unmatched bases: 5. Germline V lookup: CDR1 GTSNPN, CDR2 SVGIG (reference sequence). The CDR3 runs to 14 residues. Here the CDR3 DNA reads TGTGCCTGGAGTTCCGGGACAGGGCTTCAGCCCCAGCATTTT. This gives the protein CAWSSGTGLQPQHF.

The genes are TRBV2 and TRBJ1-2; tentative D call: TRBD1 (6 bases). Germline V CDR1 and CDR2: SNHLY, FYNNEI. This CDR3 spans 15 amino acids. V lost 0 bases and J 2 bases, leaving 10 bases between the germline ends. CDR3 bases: TGTGCCAGCAGTGAAGCAGGAGGGGGAAACTATGGCTACACCTTC. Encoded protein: CASSEAGGGNYGYTF.

The CDR3 region has the DNA TGCAGCGTTGAAAGCCAGGGGCACGACACCGGGGAGCTGTTTTTT. It specifies CSVESQGHDTGELFF. This chain links TRBV29-1 with TRBJ2-2; TRBD1 is a possible D gene (6 bases). Per the germline V gene, CDR1 is SQVTM and CDR2 is ANQGSEA. The CDR3 is 15 amino acids. V lost 2 bases, J lost 3 bases, and 13 bases lay in between.

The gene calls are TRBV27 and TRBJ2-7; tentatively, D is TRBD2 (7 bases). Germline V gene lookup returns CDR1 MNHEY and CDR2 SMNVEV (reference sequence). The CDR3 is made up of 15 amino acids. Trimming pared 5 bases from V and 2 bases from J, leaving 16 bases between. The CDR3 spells CASSLRGGFPYEQYV. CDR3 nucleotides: TGTGCCAGCAGTCTCAGGGGAGGGTTCCCCTACGAGCAGTACGTC.

CDR3 residues: CASSRGTGGTDTQYF. CDR3 coding DNA: TGTGCCAGCAGCCGAGGGACAGGGGGGACAGATACGCAGTATTTT. J is TRBJ2-3 and V is TRBV7-3; 11 bases map to TRBD1. Germline lookup yields CDR1 SGHTA and CDR2 FQGTGA. Losses at the gene ends were 5 bases for V and 3 bases for J; bases not matched to a gene: 4. The CDR3 covers 15 residues.